This entry features one T cell receptor beta chain sequence. Its recognized antigen is unknown. No per-base quality is available; no much larger clone lies one base away. From a lookup of the germline V gene, CDR1 and CDR2 are KGHSH and LQKENI. From its cysteine to its phenylalanine, the CDR3 spans 15 amino acids. Just CDR3 DNA is preserved here, 45 bases in frame from base 1. V and J lose 3 bases and 5 bases, and a span of 14 bases separates them. In light of the paper, this sample's treatment or condition label describes: high-dose cyclophosphamide on days +3 and +4 as single-agent GVHD prophylaxis. PTCy patients received busulfan and fludarabine conditioning, a related or unrelated marrow graft, and cyclophosphamide on days +3 and +4. PTCy-treated patients came from a prospective multi-institutional clinical trial. Peripheral blood and bone marrow mononuclear cells were isolated by Ficoll-Hypaque density centrifugation and were cryopreserved.

TRB sequencing was run on genomic DNA with either the immunoSEQ assay at survey resolution or the hsTCRB kit. In the authors' own workflow: The immunoSEQ software handled initial read processing, and the LymphoSeq R package was used for repertoire analyses. Clonality was computed as 1 minus normalized Shannon entropy; Gini coefficient was also calculated for each TRB dataset. Phenotypes of unsorted samples were inferred by mapping TRB sequences from sorted subsets of the recipient or donor onto unsorted samples of the same recipient. In TCRdb, the immuneACCESS table is reduced to in-frame sequences with V and J assigned. These tables do not hold every clone; where another copy was compared, an unresolved V gene accounts for under half, and the others remain unexplained. D and trimming come from the DNA, and the V and J calls and clone size come from that table. In all, the sample holds tens of thousands of clones, and 90% of those were seen once. Clones ranked in the top ten supply 2% to 2.5% of the sample.

This entry belongs to a study of T cells after posttransplantation cyclophosphamide (dated by TCRdb to between 2015 and 2016). About the study as a whole: The study tracked T cell repertoire reconstitution by TRB sequencing after myeloablative bone marrow transplantation using posttransplantation cyclophosphamide as GVHD prophylaxis. Samples from around 40 PTCy-treated patients and approximately 15 related bone marrow donors of those patients were subjected to antigen receptor sequencing. Blood from all 30 or so PTCy patients who had 1-year posttransplant specimens underwent TRB sequencing. TRB sequencing was also done on up to 3 additional blood samples from 2 to 5.2 years after transplant in 3 patients, and on pretransplant blood from a handful of patients. Because TRA and TRB clonality were tightly correlated in 8 or 9 samples, subsequent TCR analyses were focused on TRB only. Public TRB sequences were checked against a database of over 3,000 sequences associated with responses to pathogens, tumor antigens, self-antigens and alloantigens.

Study-level results and caveats: At 1-2 months, donor-recipient similarity was low but rose over the first year, and the later blood repertoires were often dominated by donor CD8+ memory clones. The TRB repertoires of T cells infiltrating skin or the GI tract showed only limited overlap with the TRB repertoires found in blood. Across some 45 patients, TRB clonality was highly associated with recipient CMV seropositivity and CMV reactivation, and PTCy diversity was similar to diversity in CNI/methotrexate controls.

This clonotype was sampled from a male patient between 60 and 69 years old who received an allogeneic stem cell transplant from a related donor and was CMV-positive. Following transplantation, T cells from the graft donor may be among those present. The sequencing used PBMCs, collected 55 to 70 days after allogeneic stem cell transplant with posttransplant cyclophosphamide. Recombination connected TRBV18 to TRBJ2-1; possibly the D gene is TRBD1, per 6 matching bases. The DNA sequence is TGTGCCAGCTCACCGATAGAAAACAGGGACAATGAGCAGTTCTTC. The encoded protein is CASSPIENRDNEQFF.